The clone carrying this T cell receptor beta chain came up once. Produced via immunoSEQ multiplex PCR; TCRdb's table is partial and in-frame only. The sample lists approximately 49,000 clones, 80% to 95% occurring once. This specimen comes from a study of technical replicates of blood from four donors. Per germline, CDR1 GTSNPN and CDR2 SVGIG (reference sequence). This CDR3 has 12 amino acids. Trimming shortened V by 0 bases and J by 8 bases, and 7 bases separated the two germline ends. This sequence originates from a human donor in good health. Some clones in this sample may be carry-over from other donors' samples. The chain recombines TRBV30 with TRBJ1-4; maybe TRBD1 (5 bases). The source material was PBMCs. CDR3 bases: TGTGCCTGGAGTGTACGGGGGGAAAAACTGTTTTTT. Residues: CAWSVRGEKLFF.